The TCR beta chain described here comes from a study of T cell changes during pregnancy in multiple sclerosis. The table came from immunoSEQ multiplex PCR; TCRdb's copy has only in-frame clones and leaves some out. Of 58,000 or so clones listed, 75% to 95% are singletons. The germline gives CDR1 SGHDT, CDR2 YYEEEE. This CDR3 comprises 16 residues. V was shortened by 3 bases and J by 5 bases, with 20 bases between the two germline ends. The rearrangement uses TRBV5-6 and TRBJ1-1; perhaps TRBD1 as D (5 bases). This TCR was sampled from a female donor in good health, enrolled as a control in a pregnancy study. The specimen was peripheral blood, collected in the first trimester of pregnancy. Written as DNA, the CDR3 is TGTGCCAGCAGCTCGGACGACTGGGGCGGTTGGACTGAAGCTTTCTTT. Translated: CASSSDDWGGWTEAFF.